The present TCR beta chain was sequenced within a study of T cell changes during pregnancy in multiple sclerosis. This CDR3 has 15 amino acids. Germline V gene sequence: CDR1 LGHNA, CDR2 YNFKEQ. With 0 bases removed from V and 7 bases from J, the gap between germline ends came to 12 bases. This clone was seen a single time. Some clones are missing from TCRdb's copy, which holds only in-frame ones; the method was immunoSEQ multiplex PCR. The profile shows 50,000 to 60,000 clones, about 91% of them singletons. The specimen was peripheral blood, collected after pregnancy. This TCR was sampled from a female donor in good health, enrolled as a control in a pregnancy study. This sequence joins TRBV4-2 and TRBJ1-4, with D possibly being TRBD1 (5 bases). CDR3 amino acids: CASSQDWGGGEKLFF. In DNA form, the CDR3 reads TGTGCCAGCAGCCAAGATTGGGGGGGAGGTGAAAAACTGTTTTTT.